This T cell receptor beta chain was documented in a study of blood T cell repertoires in COVID-19. Across the whole study: Samples came from the United States, Italy and Spain, spanning acute and convalescent COVID-19. PBMCs, B-cell-depleted T cells, or T cells were the source of the cDNA or gDNA that made up the material.

Germline loops: CDR1 SGHDT, CDR2 YYEEEE. Trimming pared 1 base from V and 2 bases from J, leaving 16 bases between. CDR3 length: 16 amino acids. This table comes from immunoSEQ multiplex PCR, and its TCRdb copy is limited to in-frame clones, with some not included. Of 70,000 to 95,000 clones in the sample, roughly 90% are singletons; the top ten hold around 13%. Material: peripheral blood. The rearrangement joins TRBV5-6 to TRBJ2-7; a possible D gene is TRBD2 (6 bases). This clonotype was obtained from a man in his 70s with active or convalescent COVID-19. CDR3 protein: CASSLYGTGGPYEQYF. The CDR3 bases are TGTGCCAGCAGCTTGTACGGGACCGGGGGACCCTACGAGCAGTACTTC. Together with reference TRBV5-6 and TRBJ2-7, the CDR3 gives the full variable domain: DAGVTQSPTHLIKTRGQQVTLRCSPKSGHDTVSWYQQALGQGPQFIFQYYEEEERQRGNFPDRFSGHQFPNYSSELNVNALLLGDSALYLCASSLYGTGGPYEQYFGPGTRLTVT.